This T cell receptor beta chain was recorded in a study of esophageal squamous cell carcinoma under preoperative chemotherapy. Study at large: Both tumor-infiltrating lymphocytes and peripheral blood T cells had their TCR repertoires profiled.

This CDR3 is built from 14 residues. Germline-derived CDR1 and CDR2 are MNHNS and SASEGT. As for this clonotype: At one end, the junction sequence differs from germline, possibly due to a read error.

TCRdb called the PCR reads again in MiXCR, with one record for every CDR3 protein. There are 30,000 to 35,000 distinct CDR3 sequences in the sample; 50% to 60% occur only once, and roughly 25% lies in the top ten. Noted time point: after preoperative PTX-NDP chemotherapy. Preoperative chemotherapy with paclitaxel-nedaplatin was given to patients before surgery. V is TRBV6-1 and J is TRBJ2-4; D possibly matches TRBD1 or TRBD2 (7 bases each). This receptor was identified in a human donor with esophageal squamous cell carcinoma. The donor label of this sample is uncertain. Sampling was conducted from a patient given preoperative chemotherapy. The CDR3 DNA sequence: TGTGGCAGCAGGGGGGGGCGAGCCAAAAACACTCAGTACTTC. This sequence encodes CGSRGGRAKNTQYF.